These T cell receptor beta chains were read from a single sample in a study of cytomegalovirus exposure and HLA in healthy donors. Sequencing used immunoSEQ multiplex PCR; TCRdb keeps in-frame clones, though not all of them. The repertoire holds around 170,000 clones, with roughly 77% as singletons. The specimen was PBMCs. These receptors were taken from a woman aged 30 to 39 in good health and CMV-seropositive. Both conserved end residues are part of each CDR3.

CDR3 protein	CDR3 length	V gene	J gene
CANSERESGELFF	13	TRBV6-1	TRBJ2-2
CATSRETRDRGKGYTF	16	TRBV15	TRBJ1-2
CASSPDRVDEKLFF	14	TRBV18	TRBJ1-4
CASSMAASGGEETQYF	16	TRBV19	TRBJ2-5
CASSESGGIGEKLFF	15	TRBV25-1	TRBJ1-4
CASSPIAGRSTDTQYF	16	TRBV14	TRBJ2-3
CASSFEARRGYTF	13	TRBV6-1	TRBJ1-2
CSVEGGDSYEQYF	13	TRBV29-1	TRBJ2-7
CASSPRTGDAFF	12	TRBV5-1	TRBJ1-1
CASRVRQGIYNEQFF	15	TRBV2	TRBJ2-1